A single sample is the source of the 18 T cell receptor beta chains below, sequenced in a study of shared clonotypes between healthy human individuals. Generated by immunoSEQ multiplex PCR, the TCRdb table keeps only in-frame clones and is missing some. Among about 1.1 million clones listed, 70% to 85% were seen once. Specimen: memory CD4+ T cells from PBMCs. Subset described: CD45RA-negative fraction. These receptors were obtained from a man younger than 30 in good health. Some clones in this sample may be carry-over from other donors' samples.

V usage is TRBV7-3 and J usage is TRBJ2-7; 7 nucleotides align to TRBD1. The CDR3 runs 14 residues. The germline CDR1 and CDR2 sequences are SGHTA and FQGTGA. The V and J ends lost 5 bases and 2 bases, in that order; junction bases with no gene match: 6. In DNA form, the CDR3 reads TGTGCCAGCAGCCAGGGGGACGGCACCTACGAGCAGTACTTC. The encoded protein is CASSQGDGTYEQYF.

This sequence joins TRBV10-2 and TRBJ2-3; D is unresolved. Deletions cut 6 bases from V and 2 bases from J, with 12 bases between. CDR1 and CDR2 (germline): WSHSY, SAAADI. The length of the CDR3 is 14 residues. The CDR3 DNA reads TGCGCCAGCAGGGTCGCCGGGTCCACAGATACGCAGTATTTT. It is translated as CASRVAGSTDTQYF.

The rearrangement joins TRBV30 to TRBJ2-7, with 9 nucleotides matching TRBD2. In germline, CDR1 is GTSNPN, CDR2 SVGIG (reference sequence). There are 16 residues in the CDR3. With V trimmed by 6 bases and J by 1 base, 13 bases remained unmatched. CDR3 sequence (DNA): TGTGCCTGTTCTGGAGGAGCGGGAGGAGGATCCTACGAGCAGTACTTC. This translates into CACSGGAGGGSYEQYF. The full variable domain, rest sourced from reference TRBV30 and TRBJ2-7, is SQTIHQWPATLVQPVGSPLSLECTVEGTSNPNLYWYRQAAGRGLQLLFYSVGIGQISSEVPQNLSASRPQDRQFILSSKKLLLSDSGFYLCACSGGAGGGSYEQYFGPGTRLTVT.

The rearrangement links TRBV30 to TRBJ2-3; TRBD2 matches 8 bases. The CDR3 sequence is 15 residues long. Germline CDR1 and CDR2: GTSNPN and SVGIG (reference sequence). V trimming: 2 bases; J trimming: 5 bases; junction bases outside the gene matches: 9. Here the CDR3 DNA reads TGTGCCTGGAGTAGTGGTTGGCTAGCGGGAGATACGCAGTATTTT. It encodes CAWSSGWLAGDTQYF.

The chain combines TRBV11-2 with TRBJ2-3; 12 positions match TRBD1. This CDR3 region has 16 residues. Germline CDR1 is SGHAT and CDR2 is FQNNGV. J lost 5 bases, V lost 1 base, and 4 bases had no gene match. The CDR3 sequence: CASSLAGQGAGDTQYF. The CDR3 coding sequence is TGTGCCAGCAGCTTAGCGGGACAGGGGGCGGGAGATACGCAGTATTTT.

As to this clone: A much larger clone lies one base from this, so it may be a read error. The sample holds other DNA sequences that translate to the same CDR3. The J gene is TRBJ2-1, the V gene TRBV5-4; TRBD2 agrees at 11 bases. The CDR3 is made up of 15 amino acids. V lost 1 base to trimming and J lost 3 bases; unmatched junction nucleotides: 0. Germline CDR1 SGHNT, CDR2 YYREEE (reference sequence). The CDR3 sequence is CASSLTSGSYNEQFF. CDR3 nucleotides: TGTGCCAGCAGCTTGACTAGCGGGAGCTACAATGAGCAGTTCTTC.

The V gene is TRBV7-9, the J gene TRBJ2-7; 8 nucleotides align to TRBD1. Germline V gives CDR1 SEHNR, CDR2 FQNEAQ (reference sequence). Trimming took 6 bases from V and 2 from J; bases not matched to a gene: 6. The CDR3 length is 14 residues. The CDR3 nucleotides are TGTGCCAGCAGTACAAACAGGGGGGCCTACGAGCAGTACTTC. This codes for CASSTNRGAYEQYF.

The chain employs TRBV6-6 and TRBJ1-4; the D gene is possibly TRBD1 (5 bases). The length of the CDR3 is 15 residues. With 6 bases removed from V and 7 bases from J, the gap between germline ends came to 18 bases. The germline V gene has CDR1 MNHNY and CDR2 SVGAGI (reference sequence). The chain's CDR3 is CASRQQALSGEKLFF. CDR3 sequence (DNA): TGTGCCAGCAGGCAACAGGCCCTAAGTGGTGAAAAACTGTTTTTT.

About this clone: This sample includes further DNA sequences coding for the same CDR3. The J gene is TRBJ2-7, the V gene TRBV18, with D uncertain. This CDR3 has 14 residues. The germline gives CDR1 KGHSH, CDR2 LQKENI. V lost 6 bases to trimming and J lost 2 bases, with 14 bases between them. CDR3 region: CASSPLGRAYEQYF. CDR3 DNA sequence: TGTGCCAGCTCCCCCCTGGGCCGCGCCTACGAGCAGTACTTC.

The rearrangement links TRBV6-6 to TRBJ1-3, with D perhaps TRBD1 (5 bases). Germline lookup yields CDR1 MNHNY and CDR2 SVGAGI (reference sequence). The V and J ends lost 7 bases and 11 bases respectively, with 12 bases between them. The CDR3 has 11 amino acids. The CDR3 region is CASMGLDAIYF. The CDR3 DNA reads as TGTGCCAGCATGGGGCTAGACGCCATATATTTT.

CDR3 protein: CASSYGVLASDTQYF. The CDR3, as DNA: TGTGCCAGCAGTTACGGAGTTCTAGCATCAGATACGCAGTATTTT. The V gene is TRBV6-5, the J gene TRBJ2-3, with D perhaps TRBD2 (5 bases). Germline CDR1 reads MNHEY; CDR2 reads SVGAGI. The CDR3 length is 15 residues. With 2 bases removed from V and 4 bases from J, the gap between germline ends came to 13 bases.

This chain links TRBV4-1 with TRBJ2-3; maybe TRBD1 (5 bases). Germline V gene sequence: CDR1 MGHRA, CDR2 YSYEKL. The CDR3 runs to 18 residues. The V gene lost 1 base and the J gene lost 5 bases, with 22 bases spanning the gap. The CDR3 DNA is TGCGCCAGCAGCCAAGGACCCCAGGTTGGCGGAAGGGGAGATACGCAGTATTTT. Amino acids: CASSQGPQVGGRGDTQYF.

The chain has TRBV21-1 and TRBJ2-3. TRBV21-1 is annotated as a pseudogene. The CDR3 length is 13 residues. The CDR3: CASSKSGSHTQYF. As DNA, the CDR3 is TGTGCCAGCAGCAAGTCTGGCAGCCATACGCAGTATTTT.

In this sample, this clone turned up once. The chain uses TRBV11-1 and TRBJ2-7; a weak D match, TRBD2 (6 bases). The length of the CDR3 is 13 residues. Trimming removed 4 bases at V and 4 bases at J, with 11 bases between. Germline CDR1 and CDR2: SGHAT and FQDESV (reference sequence). The CDR3 spells CASSWSSGYEQYF. CDR3 bases: TGTGCCAGCAGCTGGAGTAGCGGTTACGAGCAGTACTTC.

V gene TRBV19 combines with J gene TRBJ1-5, with 9 positions matching TRBD1. The germline V gene has CDR1 LNHDA and CDR2 SQIVND (reference sequence). This CDR3 contains 15 residues. With 7 bases clipped from V and 6 bases from J, the junction kept 10 bases outside the gene matches. CDR3: CASTVVGQGSQPQHF. CDR3 DNA: TGTGCCAGTACGGTCGTGGGACAGGGTTCTCAGCCCCAGCATTTT.

This chain connects TRBV2 to TRBJ1-2; TRBD1 is a possible D gene (5 bases). V lost 4 bases, J lost 7 bases, and 7 bases lay in between. This CDR3 has 11 residues. CDR1 is SNHLY and CDR2 is FYNNEI in the germline V gene. The CDR3 loop is CASSGDFGYTF. In DNA form, the CDR3 reads TGTGCCAGCAGTGGGGACTTTGGCTACACCTTC.

This chain uses TRBV27 with TRBJ1-2; D may be TRBD1 (6 bases). The germline V gene encodes CDR1 MNHEY and CDR2 SMNVEV (reference sequence). Between the trimmed V and J ends, which lost 3 bases and 8 bases, there was a span of 13 bases. The CDR3 totals 13 residues. CDR3 nucleotide sequence: TGTGCCAGCAGTTTCCGGGCAGGGGAGGGCTACACCTTC. This sequence encodes CASSFRAGEGYTF.

V gene TRBV7-2 combines with J gene TRBJ1-2, with 8 bases matching TRBD1. Trimming removed 5 bases from V and 7 bases from J; junction bases left unmatched: 9. The CDR3 is 14 residues long. Germline-derived CDR1 and CDR2 are SGHTA and FQGNSA. CDR3 region: CASSPTTGGIGYTF. The CDR3 nucleotides read TGTGCCAGCAGCCCGACAACAGGGGGAATTGGCTACACCTTC.